These 14 T cell receptor beta chains share one sample of origin, sequenced in a study of T-cell reconstitution after alpha-beta-depleted transplantation in children. Researchers prepared the TCRbeta library using unique molecular identifiers, the study reports. Via MiXCR, TCRdb re-called the PCR reads, giving one row per CDR3 protein. The sample records about 610,000 distinct CDR3 sequences, roughly 30% being singletons. The sample in question was PBMCs, obtained before TCRalphabeta/CD19-depleted stem cell transplant. Receptors were obtained from a boy under three years old with Wiskott-Aldrich syndrome, due to receive a stem cell transplant.

V gene TRBV5-1 combines with J gene TRBJ1-2; D gene ambiguous. V was shortened by 7 bases and J by 4 bases, with 17 bases between the two germline ends. CDR1 and CDR2 (germline): SGHRS, YFSETQ. The CDR3 extends over 14 amino acids. CDR3 in DNA: TGCGCCAGCTTGGATGCCCGGCCGTTCTATGGCTACACCTTC. Encoded protein: CASLDARPFYGYTF.

This clonotype was observed a few times. The chain employs TRBV20-1 and TRBJ1-1; D is perhaps TRBD1 (5 bases). The CDR3 has 17 amino acids. Germline V gene lookup returns CDR1 DFQATT and CDR2 SNEGSKA (reference sequence). Trimming pared 3 bases from V and 5 bases from J, leaving 25 bases between. The CDR3 region has the DNA TGCAGTGCTAGTACTTATGGGAAGAGGGGACGTTGGACTGAAGCTTTCTTT. The encoded protein is CSASTYGKRGRWTEAFF.

In this sample, this clonotype turned up a few times. J is TRBJ1-4 and V is TRBV20-1, with a weak D call TRBD1 (5 bases). The CDR3 is 15 amino acids. Per the germline V gene, CDR1 is DFQATT and CDR2 is SNEGSKA (reference sequence). Trimming cost V 4 bases and J 1 base, with 13 bases left between them. CDR3 nucleotides: TGCAGTGCTAAAGACCTCCAGGGAACTAATGAAAAACTGTTTTTT. Protein product: CSAKDLQGTNEKLFF.

The table lists this clonotype with a count of one. The chain recombines TRBV5-6 with TRBJ1-1; D remains ambiguous. CDR1 and CDR2 from the germline V gene are SGHDT and YYEEEE. The CDR3 sequence is 13 residues long. The germline V and J ends were trimmed by 4 bases and 1 base, with 8 bases remaining between them. The CDR3 is CASSVYRNTEAFF. The CDR3 DNA reads as TGTGCCAGCAGCGTCTACAGGAACACTGAAGCTTTCTTT. The whole variable domain, remainder taken from reference TRBV5-6 and TRBJ1-1, is DAGVTQSPTHLIKTRGQQVTLRCSPKSGHDTVSWYQQALGQGPQFIFQYYEEEERQRGNFPDRFSGHQFPNYSSELNVNALLLGDSALYLCASSVYRNTEAFFGQGTRLTVV.

This clonotype was detected only a few times. V gene TRBV5-1 combines with J gene TRBJ1-1; possible D gene TRBD1, 5 bases. The CDR3 is 13 residues long. Germline V gene data show CDR1 as SGHRS and CDR2 as YFSETQ. The V end was cut by 0 bases, the J end by 8 bases, with 11 bases between. CDR3 in amino acids: CASSLGTQGEAFF. CDR3 in DNA: TGCGCCAGCAGCTTGGGTACGCAGGGAGAAGCTTTCTTT.

For the CDR3, the DNA is TGTGCCAGCAGCTTCAGAGCGGGGACCCGCAATGAGCAGTTCTTC. Translated: CASSFRAGTRNEQFF. The chain joins TRBV7-8 to TRBJ2-1, with 7 nucleotides matching TRBD2. Germline lookup yields CDR1 SGHVS and CDR2 FQNEAQ. The length of the CDR3 is 15 residues. Unmatched junction bases numbered 8, after V lost 3 bases and J lost 6 bases.

This chain joins TRBV27 and TRBJ2-1, with 16 bases aligning to TRBD2. This CDR3 has 21 amino acids. Germline trimming cut 8 bases from V and 6 bases from J; bases unmatched to any gene: 22. Germline lookup yields CDR1 MNHEY and CDR2 SMNVEV (reference sequence). CDR3 nucleotide sequence: TGTGCCAGCCGCCGTTCTGGACTCCCGGGACTAGCGGGAGGGCCGGGCAATGAGCAGTTCTTC. Its protein product is CASRRSGLPGLAGGPGNEQFF.

This clonotype was recorded a few times. The chain combines TRBV20-1 with TRBJ2-1; weak D call: TRBD1 (5 bases). The V gene's germline CDR1 is DFQATT and CDR2 SNEGSKA (reference sequence). The CDR3 is 13 residues long. The V end lost 4 bases, the J end lost 8 bases, and 15 bases lay between the germline ends. CDR3 bases: TGCAGTGCTACAGGGCAAGGTGGCTATGAGCAGTTCTTC. It specifies CSATGQGGYEQFF.

This chain links TRBV7-9 with TRBJ1-2; TRBD1 matches 9 bases. After removal of 7 bases from V and 6 bases from J, the junction contained 15 bases not matched to a gene. Germline lookup yields CDR1 SEHNR and CDR2 FQNEAQ (reference sequence). The CDR3 length is 16 residues. The CDR3 DNA follows: TGTGCCAGCACCTTCGAACTTCCCCGGACAGGGGATGGCTACACCTTC. Its translation is CASTFELPRTGDGYTF. Filled out from reference TRBV7-9 and TRBJ1-2, the complete variable domain reads DTGVSQNPRHKITKRGQNVTFRCDPISEHNRLYWYRQTLGQGPEFLTYFQNEAQLEKSRLLSDRFSAERPKGSFSTLEIQRTEQGDSAMYLCASTFELPRTGDGYTFGSGTRLTVV.

This clonotype was seen a few times. The chain recombines TRBV6-1 with TRBJ2-7; TRBD1 aligns across 7 bases. Germline lookup yields CDR1 MNHNS and CDR2 SASEGT. There are 14 residues in the CDR3. The V gene end was trimmed by 5 bases and the J gene end by 2 bases; junction bases not matched to a gene: 6. Written as DNA, the CDR3 is TGTGCCAGCAGTAAAGACAGGGCAGCCTACGAGCAGTACTTC. The encoded protein is CASSKDRAAYEQYF.

The chain links TRBV5-4 to TRBJ1-4; the D gene is possibly TRBD1 (5 bases). From germline, CDR1 is SGHNT and CDR2 YYREEE (reference sequence). V dropped 3 bases and J dropped 5 bases, with 11 bases sitting between them. The CDR3 is 14 amino acids. The CDR3 loop is CASSWGRVNEKLFF. DNA for the CDR3: TGTGCCAGCAGCTGGGGCCGGGTGAATGAAAAACTGTTTTTT.

V is TRBV15 and J is TRBJ2-7; TRBD2 matches 9 bases. The CDR3 contains 19 residues. Germline CDR1 is LNHNV and CDR2 is YYDKDF (reference sequence). V gave up 0 bases and J gave up 2 bases; unmatched junction bases: 14. Here the CDR3 reads CATSRDRGLAGSAPYEQYF. Written as DNA, the CDR3 is TGTGCCACCAGCAGAGATCGGGGCCTAGCGGGATCCGCCCCCTACGAGCAGTACTTC.

The CDR3 bases are TGCGCCAGCAGCCAAGAGAATAGCTACCAAGAGACCCAGTACTTC. It codes for CASSQENSYQETQYF. The chain recombines TRBV4-1 with TRBJ2-5; D remains ambiguous. Germline V gene data show CDR1 as MGHRA and CDR2 as YSYEKL. The CDR3 totals 15 residues. The V end was cut by 0 bases, the J end by 0 bases, with 8 bases between.

The chain recombines TRBV28 with TRBJ1-4, with TRBD1 matching over 11 bases. The trim removed 6 bases at V and 8 bases at J, leaving 5 bases unmatched. Germline-derived CDR1 and CDR2 are MDHEN and SYDVKM. The CDR3 contains 14 residues. The CDR3 sequence is CASRKDRGREKLFF. Written as DNA, the CDR3 is TGTGCCAGCAGGAAGGACAGGGGGCGCGAAAAACTGTTTTTT.